This T cell receptor (beta chain) was sequenced for a study of response to subunit inactivated influenza vaccine. TCRdb itself ran the RT-PCR reads through MiXCR, one entry per CDR3 protein. The sample lists approximately 500,000 distinct CDR3 sequences; 10% to 15% were seen once. Germline V lookup: CDR1 DFQATT, CDR2 SNEGSKA (reference sequence). The length of the CDR3 is 10 residues. The study, taken as a whole, reports: The authors offered the suggestion that each seasonal influenza vaccination recruits few new T cells.

This clonotype was picked up many times. Its antigen remains unidentified. This rearrangement joins TRBV20-1 to TRBJ2-3; D unclear. This TCR derives from a man aged 45-65 years who received an inactivated influenza vaccine. Sample: PBMCs from blood, taken 40 to 50 days after vaccination. CDR3 in amino acids: CSASTDTQYF. As DNA, the CDR3 is TGCAGCGCCAGCACAGATACGCAGTATTTT.